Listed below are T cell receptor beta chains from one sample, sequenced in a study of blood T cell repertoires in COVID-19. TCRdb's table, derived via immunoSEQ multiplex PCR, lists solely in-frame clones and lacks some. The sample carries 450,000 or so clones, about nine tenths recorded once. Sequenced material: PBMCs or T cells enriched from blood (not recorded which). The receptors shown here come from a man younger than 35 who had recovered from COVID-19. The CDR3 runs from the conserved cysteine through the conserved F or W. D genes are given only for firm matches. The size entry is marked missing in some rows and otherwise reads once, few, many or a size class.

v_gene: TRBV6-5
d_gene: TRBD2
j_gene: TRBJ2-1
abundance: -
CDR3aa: CASLLAGGNEQFF
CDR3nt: TGTGCCAGCTTACTAGCGGGAGGGAATGAGCAGTTCTTC

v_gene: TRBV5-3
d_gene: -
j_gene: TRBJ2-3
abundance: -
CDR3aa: CARSGTRDNTDTQYF
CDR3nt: TGTGCCAGAAGCGGGACCCGGGACAACACAGATACGCAGTATTTT

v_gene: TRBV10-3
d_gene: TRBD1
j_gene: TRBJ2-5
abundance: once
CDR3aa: CAIRDRGEETQYF
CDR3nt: TGTGCCATTCGGGACAGGGGGGAAGAGACCCAGTACTTC

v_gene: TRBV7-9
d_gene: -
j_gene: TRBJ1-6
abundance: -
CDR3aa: CASSSRRDNSPLHF
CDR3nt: TGTGCCAGCAGCTCACGGAGAGATAATTCACCCCTCCACTTT

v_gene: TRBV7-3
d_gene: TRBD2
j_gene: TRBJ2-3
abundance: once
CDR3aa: CASSPTSGSFDTQYF
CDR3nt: TGTGCCAGCAGCCCGACTAGCGGGAGTTTTGATACGCAGTATTTT

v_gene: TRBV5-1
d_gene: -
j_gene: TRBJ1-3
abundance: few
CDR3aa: CASRTTTGNTIYF
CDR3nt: TGCGCCAGCAGGACAACCACTGGAAACACCATATATTTT

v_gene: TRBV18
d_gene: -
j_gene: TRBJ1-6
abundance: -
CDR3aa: CASSRYPGQDNSPLHF
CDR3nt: TGTGCCAGCTCACGTTACCCCGGACAAGATAATTCACCCCTCCACTTT

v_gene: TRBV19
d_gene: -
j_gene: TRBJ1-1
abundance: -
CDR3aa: CASSIMGHLEAFF
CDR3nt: TGTGCCAGTAGTATCATGGGCCACCTTGAAGCTTTCTTT

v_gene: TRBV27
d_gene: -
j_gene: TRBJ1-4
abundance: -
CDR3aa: CASSLVWASSNEKLFF
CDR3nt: TGTGCCAGCAGTTTAGTCTGGGCCAGCTCTAATGAAAAACTGTTTTTT

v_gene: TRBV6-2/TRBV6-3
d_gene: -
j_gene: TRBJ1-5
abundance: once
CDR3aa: CASSWLRENGNQPQHF
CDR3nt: TGTGCCAGCAGTTGGTTGAGGGAAAACGGCAATCAGCCCCAGCATTTT

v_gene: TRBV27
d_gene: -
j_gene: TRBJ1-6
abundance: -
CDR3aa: CASSDSSSYNSPLHF
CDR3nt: TGTGCCAGCAGTGACAGCAGCTCCTATAATTCACCCCTCCACTTT

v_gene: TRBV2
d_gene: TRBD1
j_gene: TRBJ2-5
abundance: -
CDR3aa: CASRPGTAQETQYF
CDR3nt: TGTGCCAGCAGGCCCGGGACAGCCCAAGAGACCCAGTACTTC

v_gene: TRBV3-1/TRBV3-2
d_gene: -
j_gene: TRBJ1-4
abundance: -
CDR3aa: CASSLTGSHNEKLFF
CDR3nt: TGTGCCAGCAGCCTAACAGGGTCCCACAATGAAAAACTGTTTTTT

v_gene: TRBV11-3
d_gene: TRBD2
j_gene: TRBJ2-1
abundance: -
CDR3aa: CASSLVAGSYGNEQFF
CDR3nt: TGTGCCAGCAGCTTAGTAGCGGGAAGCTATGGCAATGAGCAGTTCTTC

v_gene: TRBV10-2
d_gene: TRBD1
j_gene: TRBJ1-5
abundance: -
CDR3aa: CASKGQGQPQHF
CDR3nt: TGCGCCAGCAAGGGACAGGGCCAGCCCCAGCATTTT

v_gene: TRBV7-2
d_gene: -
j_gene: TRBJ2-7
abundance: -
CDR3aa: CASSWGGPGGYEQYF
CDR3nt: TGTGCCAGCAGCTGGGGGGGGCCCGGGGGCTACGAGCAGTACTTC

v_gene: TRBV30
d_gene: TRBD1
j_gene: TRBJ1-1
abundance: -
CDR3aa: CAWTRDRGTEAFF
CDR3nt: TGTGCCTGGACCCGGGACAGGGGAACTGAAGCTTTCTTT

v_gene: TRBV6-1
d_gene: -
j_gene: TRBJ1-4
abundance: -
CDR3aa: CASSERSFEKLFF
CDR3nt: TGTGCCAGCAGTGAACGGAGTTTTGAAAAACTGTTTTTT

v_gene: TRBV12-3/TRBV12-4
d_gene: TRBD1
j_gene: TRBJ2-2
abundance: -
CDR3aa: CASSSGTGRLFF
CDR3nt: TGTGCCAGCAGTTCTGGGACAGGGCGGTTGTTTTTT

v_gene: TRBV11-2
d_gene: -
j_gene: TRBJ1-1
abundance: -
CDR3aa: CASSLVFSLNTEAFF
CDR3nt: TGTGCCAGCAGCTTAGTTTTTTCCCTTAACACTGAAGCTTTCTTT

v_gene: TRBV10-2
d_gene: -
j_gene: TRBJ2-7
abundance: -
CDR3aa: CASSPKGGASYEQYF
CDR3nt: TGCGCCAGCAGCCCCAAAGGCGGAGCTTCCTACGAGCAGTACTTC

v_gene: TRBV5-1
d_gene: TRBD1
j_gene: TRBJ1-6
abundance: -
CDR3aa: CASSPRQGLNSPLHF
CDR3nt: TGCGCCAGCAGCCCTCGACAGGGCCTCAATTCACCCCTCCACTTT

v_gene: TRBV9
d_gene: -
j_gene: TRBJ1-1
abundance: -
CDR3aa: CASSTGTPNTEAFF
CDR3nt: TGTGCCAGCAGTACGGGGACACCGAACACTGAAGCTTTCTTT

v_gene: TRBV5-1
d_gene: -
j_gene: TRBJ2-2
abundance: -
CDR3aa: CASSLARGVRGGELFF
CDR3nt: TGCGCCAGCAGCTTGGCCCGAGGAGTACGGGGCGGGGAGCTGTTTTTT

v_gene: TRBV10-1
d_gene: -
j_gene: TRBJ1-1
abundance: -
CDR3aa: CASSESGSGQYTEAFF
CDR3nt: TGCGCCAGCAGTGAGTCGGGGTCCGGACAGTACACTGAAGCTTTCTTT

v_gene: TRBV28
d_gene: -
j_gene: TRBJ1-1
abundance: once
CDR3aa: CASKIGGDTEAFF
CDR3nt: TGTGCCAGCAAAATCGGGGGGGACACTGAAGCTTTCTTT

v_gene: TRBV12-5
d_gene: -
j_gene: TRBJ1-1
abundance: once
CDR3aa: CASGASGAGTEAFF
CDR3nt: TGTGCTAGTGGTGCGAGCGGGGCGGGCACTGAAGCTTTCTTT

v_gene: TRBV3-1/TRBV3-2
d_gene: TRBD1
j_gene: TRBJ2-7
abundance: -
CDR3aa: CASSHRSGGQHEQYF
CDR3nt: TGTGCCAGCAGCCACCGCTCAGGGGGTCAGCACGAGCAGTACTTC

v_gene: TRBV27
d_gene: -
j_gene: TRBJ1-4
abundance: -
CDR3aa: CASRRPNEKLFF
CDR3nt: TGTGCCAGCAGGAGGCCTAATGAAAAACTGTTTTTT

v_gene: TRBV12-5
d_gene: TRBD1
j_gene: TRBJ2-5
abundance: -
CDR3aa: CASGSRQGSLQETQYF
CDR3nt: TGTGCTAGTGGTAGCCGACAGGGGAGCCTCCAAGAGACCCAGTACTTC

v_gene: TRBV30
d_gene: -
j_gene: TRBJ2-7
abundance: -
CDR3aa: CAWSVLPYEQYF
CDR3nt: TGTGCCTGGAGTGTTCTCCCCTACGAGCAGTACTTC

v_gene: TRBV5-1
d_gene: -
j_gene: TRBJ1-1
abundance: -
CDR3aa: CASSSGQNTEAFF
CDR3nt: TGCGCCAGCAGCTCGGGACAGAACACTGAAGCTTTCTTT

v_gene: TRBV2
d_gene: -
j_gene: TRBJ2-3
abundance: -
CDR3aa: CATGRLSTDTQYF
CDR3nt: TGTGCCACCGGGAGACTCAGCACAGATACGCAGTATTTT

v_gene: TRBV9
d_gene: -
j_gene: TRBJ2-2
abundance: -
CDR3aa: CASSVTGELFF
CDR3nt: TGTGCCAGCAGCGTCACAGGGGAGCTGTTTTTT

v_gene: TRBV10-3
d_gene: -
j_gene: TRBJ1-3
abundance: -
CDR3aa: CAISDRETRNTIYF
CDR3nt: TGTGCCATCAGTGACCGGGAAACTAGAAACACCATATATTTT

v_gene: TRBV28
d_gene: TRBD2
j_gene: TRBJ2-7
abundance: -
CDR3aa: CASSSPGLGNEQYF
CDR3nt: TGTGCCAGCAGTTCCCCGGGACTAGGTAACGAGCAGTACTTC

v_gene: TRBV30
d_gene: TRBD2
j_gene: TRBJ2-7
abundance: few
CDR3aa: CAWDETSVFPYEQYF
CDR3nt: TGTGCCTGGGACGAGACTAGCGTGTTTCCCTACGAGCAGTACTTC

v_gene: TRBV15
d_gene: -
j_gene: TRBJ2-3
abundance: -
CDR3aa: CATSTSLGGGPTDTQYF
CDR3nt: TGTGCCACCAGCACCTCCCTTGGCGGAGGTCCCACAGATACGCAGTATTTT

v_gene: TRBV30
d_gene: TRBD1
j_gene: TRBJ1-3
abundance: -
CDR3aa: CAWTRGTAGNTIYF
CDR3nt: TGTGCCTGGACTCGAGGGACAGCAGGAAACACCATATATTTT

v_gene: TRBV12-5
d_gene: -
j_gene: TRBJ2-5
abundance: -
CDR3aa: CASNSGQETQYF
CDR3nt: TGTGCTAGTAATAGCGGCCAAGAGACCCAGTACTTC

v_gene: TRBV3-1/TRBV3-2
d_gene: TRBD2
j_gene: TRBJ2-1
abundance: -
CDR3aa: CASSPLSGLAIDEQFF
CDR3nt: TGTGCCAGCAGCCCCTTATCGGGACTAGCTATCGATGAGCAGTTCTTC

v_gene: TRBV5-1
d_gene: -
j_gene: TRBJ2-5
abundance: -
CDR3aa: CASSFLKGGQIQETQYF
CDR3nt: TGCGCCAGCAGCTTCCTCAAGGGGGGACAGATCCAAGAGACCCAGTACTTC